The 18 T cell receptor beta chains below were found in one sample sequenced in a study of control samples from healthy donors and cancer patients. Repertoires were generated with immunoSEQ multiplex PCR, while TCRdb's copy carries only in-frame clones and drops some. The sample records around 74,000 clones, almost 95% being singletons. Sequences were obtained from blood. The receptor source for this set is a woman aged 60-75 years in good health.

This CDR3 reads CASSQGGIGNQPQHF. The CDR3 bases are TGCGCCAGCAGCCAAGGAGGGATCGGCAATCAGCCCCAGCATTTT. This chain uses TRBV4-1 with TRBJ1-5, with D unclear. CDR3 length: 15 residues. The ends were cut back, 1 base at V and 2 bases at J, with 9 bases in the middle. The germline CDR1 and CDR2 sequences are MGHRA and YSYEKL.

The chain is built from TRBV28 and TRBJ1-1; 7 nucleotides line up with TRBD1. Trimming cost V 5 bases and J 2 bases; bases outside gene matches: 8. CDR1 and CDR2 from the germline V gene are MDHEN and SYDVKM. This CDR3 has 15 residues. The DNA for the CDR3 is TGTGCCAGCAGTCCCACCTGGGACAGTAACACTGAAGCTTTCTTT. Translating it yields CASSPTWDSNTEAFF.

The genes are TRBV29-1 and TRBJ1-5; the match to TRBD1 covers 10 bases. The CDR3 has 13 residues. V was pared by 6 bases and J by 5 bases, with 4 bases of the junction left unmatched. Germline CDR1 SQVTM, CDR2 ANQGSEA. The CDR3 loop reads CSVAGTGDQPQHF. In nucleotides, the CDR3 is TGCAGCGTAGCCGGGACAGGGGATCAGCCCCAGCATTTT.

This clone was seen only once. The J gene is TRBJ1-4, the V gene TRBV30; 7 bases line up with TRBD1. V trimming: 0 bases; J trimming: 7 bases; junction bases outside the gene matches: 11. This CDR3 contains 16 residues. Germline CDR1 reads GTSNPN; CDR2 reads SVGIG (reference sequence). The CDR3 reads CAWSVAPGGSSEKLFF. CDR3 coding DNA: TGTGCCTGGAGTGTAGCGCCAGGGGGATCGAGTGAAAAACTGTTTTTT.

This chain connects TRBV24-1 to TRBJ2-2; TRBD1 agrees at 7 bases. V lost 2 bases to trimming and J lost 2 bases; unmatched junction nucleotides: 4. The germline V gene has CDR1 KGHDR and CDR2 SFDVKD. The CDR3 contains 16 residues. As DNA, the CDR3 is TGTGCCACCAGTGATTATGGGACAGCCAACACCGGGGAGCTGTTTTTT. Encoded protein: CATSDYGTANTGELFF.

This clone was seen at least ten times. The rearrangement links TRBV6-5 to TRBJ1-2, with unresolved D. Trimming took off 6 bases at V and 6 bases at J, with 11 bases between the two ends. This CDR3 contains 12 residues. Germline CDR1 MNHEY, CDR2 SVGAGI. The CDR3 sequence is CASRLGSHGYTF. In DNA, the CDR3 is TGTGCCAGCAGGTTGGGCAGTCATGGCTACACCTTC.

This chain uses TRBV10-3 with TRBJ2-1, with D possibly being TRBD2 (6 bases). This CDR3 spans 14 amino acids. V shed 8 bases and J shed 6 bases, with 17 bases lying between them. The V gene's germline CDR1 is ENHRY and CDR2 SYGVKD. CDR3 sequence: CAIGRDGPGNEQFF. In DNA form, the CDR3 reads TGTGCCATCGGGCGGGACGGACCTGGCAATGAGCAGTTCTTC.

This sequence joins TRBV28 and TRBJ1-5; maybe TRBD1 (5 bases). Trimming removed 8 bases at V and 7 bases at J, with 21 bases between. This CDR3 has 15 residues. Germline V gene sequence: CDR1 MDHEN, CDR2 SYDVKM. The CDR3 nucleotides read TGTGCCAGCCACTCGATAGGGGTCCCAAACCAGCCCCAGCATTTT. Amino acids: CASHSIGVPNQPQHF.

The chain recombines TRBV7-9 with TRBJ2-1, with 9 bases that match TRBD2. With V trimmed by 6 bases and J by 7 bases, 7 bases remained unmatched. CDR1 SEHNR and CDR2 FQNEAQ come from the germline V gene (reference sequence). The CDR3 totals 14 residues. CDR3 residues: CASSTSGLANEQFF. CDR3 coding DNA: TGTGCCAGCAGTACATCGGGACTAGCTAATGAGCAGTTCTTC.

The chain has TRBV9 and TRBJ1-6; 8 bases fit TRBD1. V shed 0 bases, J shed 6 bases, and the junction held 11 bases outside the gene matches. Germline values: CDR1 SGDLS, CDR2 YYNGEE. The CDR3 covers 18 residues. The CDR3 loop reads CASSVGRGQGPLNSPLHF. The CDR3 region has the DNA TGTGCCAGCAGCGTAGGAAGAGGACAGGGCCCCCTTAATTCACCCCTCCACTTT.

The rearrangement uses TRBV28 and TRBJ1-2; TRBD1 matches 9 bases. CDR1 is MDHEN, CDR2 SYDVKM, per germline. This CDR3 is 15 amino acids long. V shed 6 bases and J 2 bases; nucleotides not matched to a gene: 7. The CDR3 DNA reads TGTGCCAGCAGGGAAGAAGGGACAGGGAACTATGGCTACACCTTC. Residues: CASREEGTGNYGYTF.

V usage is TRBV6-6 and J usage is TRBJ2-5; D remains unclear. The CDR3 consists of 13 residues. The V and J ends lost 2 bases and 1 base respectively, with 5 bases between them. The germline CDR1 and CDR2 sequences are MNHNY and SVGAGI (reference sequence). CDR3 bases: TGTGCCAGCAGTTACAACAGCCAAGAGACCCAGTACTTC. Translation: CASSYNSQETQYF.

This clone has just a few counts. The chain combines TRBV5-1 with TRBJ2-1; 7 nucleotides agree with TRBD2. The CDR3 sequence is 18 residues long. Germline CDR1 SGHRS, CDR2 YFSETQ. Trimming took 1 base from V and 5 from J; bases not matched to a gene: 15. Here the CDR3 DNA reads TGCGCCAGCAGCTTGTCCTCGGCGGGAGACCTCGCCGACAATGAGCAGTTCTTC. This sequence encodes CASSLSSAGDLADNEQFF. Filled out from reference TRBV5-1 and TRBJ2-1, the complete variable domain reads KAGVTQTPRYLIKTRGQQVTLSCSPISGHRSVSWYQQTPGQGLQFLFEYFSETQRNKGNFPGRFSGRQFSNSRSEMNVSTLELGDSALYLCASSLSSAGDLADNEQFFGPGTRLTVL.

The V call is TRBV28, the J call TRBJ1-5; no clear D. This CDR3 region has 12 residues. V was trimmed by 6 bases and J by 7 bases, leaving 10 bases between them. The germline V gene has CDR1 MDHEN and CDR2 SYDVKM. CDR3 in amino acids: CASRTEEQPQHF. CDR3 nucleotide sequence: TGTGCCAGCAGAACGGAAGAACAGCCCCAGCATTTT. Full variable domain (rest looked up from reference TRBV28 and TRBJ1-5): DVKVTQSSRYLVKRTGEKVFLECVQDMDHENMFWYRQDPGLGLRLIYFSYDVKMKEKGDIPEGYSVSREKKERFSLILESASTNQTSMYLCASRTEEQPQHFGDGTRLSIL.

The CDR3 sequence: CATETGRHNSPLHF. Here the CDR3 DNA reads TGTGCCACCGAGACAGGGAGACATAATTCACCCCTCCACTTT. The chain has TRBV21-1 and TRBJ1-6; the listed D gene, TRBD1, was not tested against the DNA. TRBV21-1 represents a pseudogene. The CDR3 consists of 14 residues.

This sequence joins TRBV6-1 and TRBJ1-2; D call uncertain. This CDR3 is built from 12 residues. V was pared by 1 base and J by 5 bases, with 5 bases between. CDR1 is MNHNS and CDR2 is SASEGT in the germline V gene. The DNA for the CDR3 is TGTGCCAGCAGTGAAGAGTATTATGGCTACACCTTC. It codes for CASSEEYYGYTF.

The CDR3 bases are TGTGCCACCAGTGACCCCTCGCTAGACAGCGGCGATACGCAGTATTTT. Translating gives CATSDPSLDSGDTQYF. This chain links TRBV24-1 with TRBJ2-3; D may be TRBD1 or TRBD2 (5 bases each). This CDR3 comprises 16 residues. The V end was cut by 4 bases, the J end by 6 bases, with 19 bases between. Germline CDR1 is KGHDR and CDR2 is SFDVKD.

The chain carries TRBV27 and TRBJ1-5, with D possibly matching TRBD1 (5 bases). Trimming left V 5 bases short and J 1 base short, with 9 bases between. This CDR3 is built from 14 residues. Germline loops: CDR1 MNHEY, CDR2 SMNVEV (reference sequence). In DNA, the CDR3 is TGTGCCAGCAGTCCCCCAGGGAGCAATCAGCCCCAGCATTTT. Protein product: CASSPPGSNQPQHF.